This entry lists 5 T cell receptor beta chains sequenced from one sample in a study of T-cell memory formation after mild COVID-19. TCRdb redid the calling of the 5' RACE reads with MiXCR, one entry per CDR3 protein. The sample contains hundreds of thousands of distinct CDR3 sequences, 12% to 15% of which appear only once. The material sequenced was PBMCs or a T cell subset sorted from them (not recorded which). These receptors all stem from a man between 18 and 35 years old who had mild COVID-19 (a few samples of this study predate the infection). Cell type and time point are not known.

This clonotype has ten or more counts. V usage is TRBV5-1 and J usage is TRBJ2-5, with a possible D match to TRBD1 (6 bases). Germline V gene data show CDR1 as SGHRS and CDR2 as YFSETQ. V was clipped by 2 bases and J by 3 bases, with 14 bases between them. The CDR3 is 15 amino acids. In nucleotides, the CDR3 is TGCGCCAGCAGCTTACAGGGCGGCTACGAAGAGACCCAGTACTTC. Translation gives CASSLQGGYEETQYF.

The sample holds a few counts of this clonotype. This CDR3 is CASSFIQVEQFF. The DNA of the CDR3 is TGTGCCAGCAGTTTTATCCAAGTCGAGCAGTTCTTC. The chain joins TRBV12-3 or TRBV12-4 to TRBJ2-1; D is unresolved. The CDR3 contains 12 residues. V lost 3 bases and J lost 10, with 10 bases in between.

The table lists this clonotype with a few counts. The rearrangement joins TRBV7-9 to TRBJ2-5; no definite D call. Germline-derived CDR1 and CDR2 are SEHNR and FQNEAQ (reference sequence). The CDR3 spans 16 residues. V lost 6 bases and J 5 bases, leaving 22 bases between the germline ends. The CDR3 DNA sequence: TGTGCCAGCAGGGACCCCCGGACCGCTAGTGGGGAGACCCAGTACTTC. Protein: CASRDPRTASGETQYF.

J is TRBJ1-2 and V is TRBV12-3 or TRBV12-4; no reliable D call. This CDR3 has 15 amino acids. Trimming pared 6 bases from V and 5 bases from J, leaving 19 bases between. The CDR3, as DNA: TGTGCCAGCAGAACGGACGGTTCCAAGGCTTATGGCTACACCTTC. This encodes CASRTDGSKAYGYTF.

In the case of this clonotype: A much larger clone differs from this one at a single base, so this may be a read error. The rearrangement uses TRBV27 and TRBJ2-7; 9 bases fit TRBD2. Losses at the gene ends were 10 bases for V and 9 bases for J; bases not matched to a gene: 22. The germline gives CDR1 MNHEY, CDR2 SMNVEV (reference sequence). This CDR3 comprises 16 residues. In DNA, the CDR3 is TGTGCCACCACGGCGGGGGGGCCCAGCGGTTACGAAGGGCAGTACTTC. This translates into CATTAGGPSGYEGQYF.